This is a list of T cell receptor beta chains from one sample in a study of control samples from healthy donors and cancer patients. Produced via immunoSEQ multiplex PCR; TCRdb's table is partial and in-frame only. The data contain approximately 110,000 clones, about 89% of them singletons. The specimen sequenced was blood. The receptors stem from a woman between 45 and 60 years old in good health. The CDR3 runs from the conserved cysteine through the conserved F or W. The D gene is left open where the match is weak. The listing skips clone size in some rows; elsewhere it reads once, few, many or a size class.

d_call	v_call	clone_size	j_call	cdr3_nt	cdr3_aa
TRBD1	TRBV9	.	TRBJ2-1	TGTGCCAGCAGCAAGAGCCGGACAGGGGGATCCTACAATGAGCAGTTCTTC	CASSKSRTGGSYNEQFF
.	TRBV5-1	.	TRBJ1-2	TGCGCCAGCAGCTCTTCCTCTTCGGACGGGACCGATGGCTACACCTTC	CASSSSSSDGTDGYTF
.	TRBV28	.	TRBJ1-5	TGTGCCAGCAAGGGGGGACAAGGAGGTTTGGGACCGCATTTT	CASKGGQGGLGPHF
.	TRBV19	.	TRBJ1-1	TGTGCCACCACCCGCCGGACTGGGGGCACTGAAGCTTTCTTT	CATTRRTGGTEAFF
.	TRBV12-3/TRBV12-4	.	TRBJ2-1	TGTGCCAGCAGTTTAGCGGGAACAACCGCTCAATTCTTC	CASSLAGTTAQFF
.	TRBV5-6	.	TRBJ2-3	TGTGCCAGCAGCACCGGCCCCGGCGGTGATACGCAGTATTTT	CASSTGPGGDTQYF
.	TRBV5-1	.	TRBJ2-1	TGCGCCAGCGAAGGCCCGAGCCGGAATGAGCAGTTCTTC	CASEGPSRNEQFF
.	TRBV12-3/TRBV12-4	.	TRBJ1-1	TGTGCCAGCAGGGGAGAGGTCCCTGAAGCTTTCTTT	CASRGEVPEAFF
TRBD2	TRBV6-5	once	TRBJ2-2	TGTGCCAGCTTTCGGGGGGGGACGATGTCCGGGGAGCTGTTTTTT	CASFRGGTMSGELFF
.	TRBV5-1	.	TRBJ1-4	TGCGCCAGCAGTCCCCTGGCAAATGAAAAACTGTTTTTT	CASSPLANEKLFF
.	TRBV9	.	TRBJ1-1	TGTGCCAGCAGCGTCTTGGGGGGCGCGACGGCGGGGACTGAAGCTTTCTTT	CASSVLGGATAGTEAFF
TRBD2	TRBV24-1	.	TRBJ2-1	TGTGCCACCAGTGACGCCCCCGGGTCCGGGAAAGGGACTAGCGGACACAATGAGCAGTTCTTC	CATSDAPGSGKGTSGHNEQFF
.	TRBV6-9	.	TRBJ1-6	TGTGCCAGCAGTTATTCATGGGAACGGGATTCACCCCTCCACTTT	CASSYSWERDSPLHF
TRBD2	TRBV27	.	TRBJ2-1	TGTGCCAGCAGTCAGATTGGGACTAGCGGGAGCCTGGGCAATGAGCAGTTCTTC	CASSQIGTSGSLGNEQFF
.	TRBV30	once	TRBJ2-5	TGTGCCTGGAGTGTGGTCAGAAGGGAGACCCAGTACTTC	CAWSVVRRETQYF
.	TRBV12-3/TRBV12-4	.	TRBJ1-1	TGTGCCAGCAGGAGGGCCGGGGACACTGAAGCTTTCTTT	CASRRAGDTEAFF
TRBD2	TRBV10-1	.	TRBJ2-5	TGCGCCAGCAGTGACTCCCGGGAGGAGCCCAAGGAGACCCAGTACTTC	CASSDSREEPKETQYF
.	TRBV7-2	.	TRBJ2-1	TGTGCCAGCAGCTTAGACGCGGCTCGTGGGAAGTTCTTC	CASSLDAARGKFF
.	TRBV10-3	once	TRBJ2-5	TGTGCCATCAGTGAGCTGGAGACCCAGTACTTC	CAISELETQYF
.	TRBV2	.	TRBJ2-1	TGTGCCAGCGTTATTCAGGGCCTTAATAACAATGAGCAGTTCTTC	CASVIQGLNNNEQFF
.	TRBV19	.	TRBJ1-5	TGTGCCAGTAGTAAAGAGGATCAGCCCCAGCATTTT	CASSKEDQPQHF
.	TRBV7-9	.	TRBJ1-1	TGTGCCAGCAGCTTAGTGGGGGCGGACACTGAAGCTTTCTTT	CASSLVGADTEAFF
TRBD2	TRBV29-1	.	TRBJ2-3	TGCAGCGTTGAAGAAAAAGCTCGTGGGGTAGCGGGGGGCACAGATACGCAGTATTTT	CSVEEKARGVAGGTDTQYF
TRBD1	TRBV19	.	TRBJ1-3	TGTGCCAGCCTGCGGACAGGGAATGGAAACACCATATATTTT	CASLRTGNGNTIYF
TRBD2	TRBV2	.	TRBJ2-1	TGTGCCAGCAGTGGTTACTTAGCGGGGACCTACAATGAGCAGTTCTTC	CASSGYLAGTYNEQFF
.	TRBV27	.	TRBJ1-2	TGTGCCAGCAGTTTATCGCCCTTGGACTCTAACTATGGCTACACCTTC	CASSLSPLDSNYGYTF
.	TRBV5-4	.	TRBJ2-1	TGTGCCAGCGAAAACAGGGTTCGCGATGAGCAGTTCTTC	CASENRVRDEQFF
TRBD2	TRBV5-5	.	TRBJ2-3	TGTGCCAGCCGGGAGGCTGTGAGCACAGATACGCAGTATTTT	CASREAVSTDTQYF